This TCR beta chain appears in the sequencing data of a study of graft-versus-host responses after intestinal transplantation. Turning to the study itself: Anti-thymocyte globulin induction, then tacrolimus and steroids for around 3 years, went to all recipients.

The V end was cut by 1 base, the J end by 8 bases, with 10 bases between. The CDR3 runs to 13 residues. CDR1 is SGHRS and CDR2 is YFSETQ in the germline V gene. Study conclusions and caveats: Early after transplant, HvG clones declined as circulating GvH clones peaked. Some GvH clones were seen earlier in gut or blood, suggesting intestinal origin.

The repertoire was sequenced with immunoSEQ multiplex PCR; TCRdb's copy has only in-frame clones and lacks some. The data show tens of thousands of clones, roughly 82% seen once. Note on this clone: The antigen remains undetermined.

The receptor was isolated from a human donor who was the organ donor for an intestinal transplant. V and J are TRBV5-1 and TRBJ2-1; D gene ambiguous. Sequencing used unstimulated CD8+ T cells sorted from spleen or lymph node cells, obtained before transplant. CDR3 loop: CASSLTPLDEQFF. Written as DNA, the CDR3 is TGCGCCAGCAGCTTGACTCCCTTGGATGAGCAGTTCTTC.